These 17 T cell receptor beta chains were all obtained from the same sample, sequenced in a study of vaccination and CD4 T cells after COVID-19. An Oncomine TCR Beta short-read assay was used to sequence the DNA from cultured CD4+ T cells. MiXCR, run by TCRdb on the PCR reads, gives a single entry per CDR3 protein. The table has more than 10,000 distinct CDR3 sequences, 45% to 55% seen once. Treatment described: roughly ten-day PBMC culture with coronavirus spike peptide pools or control peptides (ViraFEST assay). These TCRs are of unknown antigen specificity. Input material: CD4+ T cells from blood, cultured in vitro. The receptors originated from a human donor who had recovered from COVID-19.

This chain connects TRBV15 to TRBJ1-2; no definite D call. Germline values: CDR1 LNHNV, CDR2 YYDKDF (reference sequence). Trimming removed 3 bases at V and 2 bases at J, with 16 bases between. CDR3 size: 16 residues. The CDR3 is CATSSRRGITNYGYTF. Written as DNA, the CDR3 is TGTGCCACCAGCAGCCGGCGGGGAATTACAAACTATGGCTACACCTTC. The entire variable domain, with the rest obtained from reference TRBV15 and TRBJ1-2, is as follows: DAMVIQNPRYQVTQFGKPVTLSCSQTLNHNVMYWYQQKSSQAPKLLFHYYDKDFNNEADTPDNFQSRRPNTSFCFLDIRSPGLGDTAMYLCATSSRRGITNYGYTFGSGTRLTVV.

J is TRBJ2-7 and V is TRBV19; D could derive from TRBD1 or TRBD2 (5 bases each). The CDR3 covers 15 residues. Germline lookup yields CDR1 LNHDA and CDR2 SQIVND (reference sequence). V shed 6 bases and J shed 6 bases, with 21 bases lying between them. Here the CDR3 DNA reads TGTGCCAGTAGCTCTCAAATTGGGGGTCTGGGCGAGCAGTACTTC. It translates to CASSSQIGGLGEQYF.

The V gene is TRBV20-1, the J gene TRBJ2-5; D is possibly TRBD2 (5 bases). This CDR3 region has 13 residues. V lost 6 bases, J lost 5 bases, and 16 bases lay in between. The V gene's germline CDR1 is DFQATT and CDR2 SNEGSKA (reference sequence). The CDR3 coding sequence is TGCAGTGCCCCCGCGCTAGCTTCGGAGACCCAGTACTTC. It specifies CSAPALASETQYF.

The chain recombines TRBV28 with TRBJ2-7, with 7 bases that match TRBD2. Germline lookup yields CDR1 MDHEN and CDR2 SYDVKM. V lost 3 bases, J lost 1 base, and 6 bases stayed unmatched. The CDR3 spans 15 residues. As DNA, the CDR3 is TGTGCCAGCAGTTTCGATAGCGGGCGATCCTACGAGCAGTACTTC. Translating gives CASSFDSGRSYEQYF.

This clonotype was seen more than once but under ten times. This rearrangement joins TRBV27 to TRBJ1-6; no firm D call. V gave up 2 bases and J gave up 9 bases, with 11 bases separating them. In germline, CDR1 is MNHEY, CDR2 SMNVEV (reference sequence). The CDR3 loop spans 14 amino acids. CDR3 region: CASSLEEGISPLHF. CDR3 sequence (DNA): TGTGCCAGCAGTTTAGAGGAGGGTATTTCACCCCTCCACTTT.

The chain joins TRBV6-1 to TRBJ2-5; 14 bases align to TRBD2. Losses at the gene ends were 5 bases for V and 0 bases for J; bases not matched to a gene: 5. The CDR3 contains 17 residues. Per the germline V gene, CDR1 is MNHNS and CDR2 is SASEGT. The CDR3 here is CASSPWTSGRNQETQYF. The CDR3 DNA reads as TGTGCCAGCAGTCCCTGGACTAGCGGGAGGAACCAAGAGACCCAGTACTTC.

This chain links TRBV24-1 with TRBJ1-1; unclear D gene. There are 14 residues in the CDR3. V was clipped by 10 bases and J by 2 bases, with 16 bases between them. Germline CDR1 is KGHDR and CDR2 is SFDVKD. CDR3 sequence: CATRRAGGNTEAFF. The CDR3 region has the DNA TGTGCCACAAGGAGGGCGGGAGGAAACACTGAAGCTTTCTTT.

This clonotype has more than one count but fewer than ten. The chain is built from TRBV24-1 and TRBJ2-1; 9 bases match TRBD1. V was clipped by 3 bases and J by 6 bases; unmatched bases: 2. The CDR3 runs to 14 residues. Germline CDR1 reads KGHDR; CDR2 reads SFDVKD. DNA for the CDR3: TGTGCCACCAGTGATGGACAGGGGACCAATGAGCAGTTCTTC. Translated, it gives CATSDGQGTNEQFF.

CDR3 region: CASSFRGNQPQHF. CDR3 nucleotides: TGTGCCAGCAGTTTCAGAGGCAATCAGCCCCAGCATTTT. V and J are TRBV6-2 or TRBV6-3 and TRBJ1-5; D gene unclear. Trimming shortened V by 4 bases and J by 2 bases, and 6 bases separated the two germline ends. The CDR3 is 13 amino acids. CDR1 and CDR2 from the germline V gene are MNHEY and SVGEGT.

In this sample, this clonotype turned up a few times. V usage is TRBV30 and J usage is TRBJ1-5; 7 nucleotides align to TRBD1. J lost 10 bases, V lost 2 bases, and 11 bases had no gene match. The CDR3 length is 14 residues. The V gene's germline CDR1 is GTSNPN and CDR2 SVGIG (reference sequence). In DNA, the CDR3 is TGTGCCTGGAGTCGAGACAGGGACTCCTCACCCCAGCATTTT. The encoded protein is CAWSRDRDSSPQHF.

This rearrangement joins TRBV10-3 to TRBJ2-7, with D tentatively TRBD1 (6 bases). CDR3 length equals 12 residues. V shed 10 bases and J shed 3 bases, with 13 bases lying between them. Germline values: CDR1 ENHRY, CDR2 SYGVKD. The CDR3 loop reads CATNGGSYEQYF. In DNA form, the CDR3 reads TGTGCCACCAATGGGGGCAGCTACGAGCAGTACTTC.

The chain links TRBV7-9 to TRBJ2-3; D is ambiguous. The CDR3 is made up of 13 amino acids. Germline V lookup: CDR1 SEHNR, CDR2 FQNEAQ (reference sequence). Deletions cut 0 bases from V and 5 bases from J, with 6 bases between. The CDR3, as DNA: TGTGCCAGCAGCTTAGCGACTCTAGATACGCAGTATTTT. Its translation is CASSLATLDTQYF.

This clonotype occurred a few times. This chain links TRBV7-6 with TRBJ2-5; D remains ambiguous. Trimming pared 5 bases from V and 7 bases from J, leaving 11 bases between. The germline V gene has CDR1 SGHVS and CDR2 FNYEAQ. CDR3 size: 12 residues. CDR3 sequence reads: CASSPPLGTQYF. CDR3 nucleotides: TGTGCCAGCAGCCCCCCCCTTGGGACCCAGTACTTC.

This chain uses TRBV11-2 with TRBJ1-2, with D maybe TRBD1 (6 bases). V lost 7 bases and J lost 7, with 22 bases in between. This CDR3 is built from 15 residues. CDR1 and CDR2 (germline): SGHAT, FQNNGV. The CDR3 protein is CASTPLTGGVSGYTF. The CDR3 region has the DNA TGTGCCAGCACTCCATTGACAGGAGGGGTTTCTGGCTACACCTTC.

The chain combines TRBV11-2 with TRBJ2-4, with D possibly being TRBD1 or TRBD2 (7 bases each). This CDR3 comprises 16 residues. Germline CDR1 reads SGHAT; CDR2 reads FQNNGV. Trimming stripped 5 bases from V and 8 bases from J, with 22 bases between. The CDR3 here is CASSINLMQGGDIQYF. The CDR3, as DNA: TGTGCCAGCAGCATCAATCTAATGCAGGGGGGGGACATTCAGTACTTC.

The chain couples TRBV7-2 to TRBJ1-2; D ambiguous. Trimming shortened V by 2 bases and J by 3 bases, and 13 bases separated the two germline ends. This CDR3 comprises 15 residues. Germline V gene data show CDR1 as SGHTA and CDR2 as FQGNSA. The DNA for the CDR3 is TGTGCCAGCAGCTTATCAGGTCGGCAGGACTATGGCTACACCTTC. This sequence encodes CASSLSGRQDYGYTF.

This chain connects TRBV6-1 to TRBJ2-7; 11 nucleotides align to TRBD2. This CDR3 comprises 13 residues. In germline, CDR1 is MNHNS, CDR2 SASEGT. After removal of 8 bases from V and 7 bases from J, the junction contained 7 bases not matched to a gene. The CDR3 DNA reads as TGTGCCAGCCAACTAGCGGGAGAAGGAGAGCAGTACTTC. Translated, it gives CASQLAGEGEQYF.